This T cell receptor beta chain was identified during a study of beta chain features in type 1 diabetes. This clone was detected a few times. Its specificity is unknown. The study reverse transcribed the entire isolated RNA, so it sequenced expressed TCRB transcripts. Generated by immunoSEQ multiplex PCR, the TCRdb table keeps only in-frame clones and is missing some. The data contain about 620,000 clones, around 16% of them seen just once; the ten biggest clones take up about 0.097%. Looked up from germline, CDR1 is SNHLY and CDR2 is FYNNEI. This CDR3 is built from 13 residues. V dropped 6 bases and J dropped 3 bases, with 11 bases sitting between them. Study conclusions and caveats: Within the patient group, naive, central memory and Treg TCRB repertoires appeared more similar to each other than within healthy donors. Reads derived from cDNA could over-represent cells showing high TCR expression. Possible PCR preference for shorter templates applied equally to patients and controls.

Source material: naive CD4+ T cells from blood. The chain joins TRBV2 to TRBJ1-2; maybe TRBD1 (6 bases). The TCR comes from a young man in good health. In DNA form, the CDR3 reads TGTGCCAGCAGGAAGACAGGCCACTATGGCTACACCTTC. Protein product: CASRKTGHYGYTF.